Listed below are T cell receptor beta chains from one sample, sequenced in a study of cytomegalovirus exposure and HLA in healthy donors. Clones were sequenced by immunoSEQ multiplex PCR, and TCRdb holds only the in-frame ones, with some missing. The data contain 65,000 to 90,000 clones, around three quarters of them singletons. Specimen: PBMCs. The source of these receptors is a man aged 35-49 years in good health and CMV-seronegative. The CDR3 runs from the conserved cysteine through the conserved F or W.

>TRBV7-8|TRBJ2-7
CASSLAGIATYEQYF
>TRBV18|TRBJ1-5
CASSAGTGNQPQHF
>TRBV5-1|TRBJ1-2
CASSLDRGNDGYTF
>TRBV7-2|TRBJ2-7
CASSPNYEQYF
>TRBV27|TRBJ2-2
CASTSVDRANTGELFF
>TRBV7-3|TRBJ2-3
CASSSRKRGGGSTDTQYF
>TRBV7-3|TRBJ2-5
CASSPRGGGRVKRGTQYF
>TRBV4-2|TRBJ2-5
CASSQDRGEGETQYF
>TRBV6-4|TRBJ1-5
CASSGGPDDQPQHF
>TRBV19|TRBJ2-7
CASSLSRPGQAYEQYF
>TRBV10-3|TRBJ2-7
CAISAGTGPYEQYF
>TRBV27|TRBJ2-2
CASSFLQGRTGELFF
>TRBV7-6|TRBJ2-5
CASSLSGGDQETQYF
>TRBV6-6|TRBJ1-6
CASIIQGSPLHF
>TRBV5-4|TRBJ2-7
CASRFEGSPERYF
>TRBV19|TRBJ1-2
CASSIETGLNYGYTF
>TRBV5-1|TRBJ1-2
CASSRGQDSYGYTF
>TRBV7-6|TRBJ2-2
CASSSRSGGTGELFF
>TRBV7-2|TRBJ2-1
CASSLGGTAYNEQFF
>TRBV7-6|TRBJ2-1
CASSLIRGGILVHNEQFF
>TRBV4-3|TRBJ1-4
CASSQVPGQGYEKLFF
>TRBV19|TRBJ2-7
CASSTGTAEVGEQYF
>TRBV11-3|TRBJ2-1
CASSPQGAGGADNEQFF
>TRBV11-1|TRBJ2-7
CASSLGTGRVYEQYF
>TRBV30|TRBJ2-2
CAWSGGRNTGELFF
>TRBV7-2|TRBJ1-6
CASSNRDETRNSPLHF
>TRBV7-3|TRBJ2-5
CASRGTSGGFYQETQYF
>TRBV15|TRBJ1-2
CATSRTGPNYGYTF
>TRBV9|TRBJ1-2
CASSVARGGWGYTF
>TRBV5-1|TRBJ1-1
CASHTGGLNTEAFF
>TRBV2|TRBJ2-1
CASSGSGTYNEQFF
>TRBV28|TRBJ1-2
CASSSTGGASYTF
>TRBV6-1|-
CASSPTRDYRGEQYF
>TRBV6-5|TRBJ2-5
CASRQAGRQETQYF
>TRBV7-9|TRBJ1-2
CASSLRAGTGVGYTF
>TRBV25-1|TRBJ1-4
CASSGRGNNEKLFF
>TRBV27|TRBJ1-1
CASSLFRGGIAEAFF
>TRBV28|TRBJ2-7
CASSLSGEGYEQYF
>TRBV28|TRBJ2-6
CALGAGSGANVLTF
>TRBV19|TRBJ1-1
CASSLGQFNTEAFF
>TRBV9|TRBJ2-7
CASSSRTGAPYEQYF
>TRBV14|TRBJ2-1
CASSPSRDINEQFF
>TRBV7-7|TRBJ2-7
CASSFRDRSSYEQYF
>TRBV9|TRBJ1-1
CASSTDREAEAFF
>TRBV5-4|TRBJ1-4
CASSPKDGSREEKLFF
>TRBV5-1|TRBJ2-3
CASSPSDRVIYPTDTQYF
>TRBV4-2|TRBJ1-2
CASSLPRTGFNYGYTF
>TRBV4-3|TRBJ2-7
CASSRDRAFYEQYF
>TRBV5-8|TRBJ1-2
CASSSAGWTDPLDGYTF
>TRBV11-2|TRBJ2-1
CASSLIGTSRYNEQFF
>TRBV7-9|TRBJ1-3
CASSFSDRGGNTIYF
>TRBV18|TRBJ2-3
CASSPLLRGSGTDTQYF
>TRBV5-1|TRBJ2-7
CASSPTSGVNSYEQYF
>TRBV7-2|TRBJ2-2
CASSPGAGELFF